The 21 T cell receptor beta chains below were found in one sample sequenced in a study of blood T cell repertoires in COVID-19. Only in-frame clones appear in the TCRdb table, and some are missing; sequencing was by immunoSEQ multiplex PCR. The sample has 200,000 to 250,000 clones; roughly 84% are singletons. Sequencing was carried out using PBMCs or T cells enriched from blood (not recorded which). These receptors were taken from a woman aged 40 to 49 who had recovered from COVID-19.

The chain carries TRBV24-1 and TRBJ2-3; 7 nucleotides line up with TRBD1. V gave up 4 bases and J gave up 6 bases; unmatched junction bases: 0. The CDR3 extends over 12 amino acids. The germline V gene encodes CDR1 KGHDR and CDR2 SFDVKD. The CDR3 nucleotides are TGTGCCACCAGTGAGGACAGGGATACGCAGTATTTT. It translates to CATSEDRDTQYF.

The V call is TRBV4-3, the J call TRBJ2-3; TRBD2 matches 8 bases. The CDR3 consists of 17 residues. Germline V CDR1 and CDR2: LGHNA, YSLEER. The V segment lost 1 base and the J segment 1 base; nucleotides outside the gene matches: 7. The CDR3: CASSQGRGGGGTDTQYF. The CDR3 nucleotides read TGCGCCAGCAGCCAAGGTCGGGGGGGAGGGGGCACAGATACGCAGTATTTT.

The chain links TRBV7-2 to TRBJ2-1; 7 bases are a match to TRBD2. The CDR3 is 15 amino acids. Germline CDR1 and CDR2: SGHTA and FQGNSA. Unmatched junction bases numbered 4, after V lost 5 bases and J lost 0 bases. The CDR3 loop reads CASSPSGDSYNEQFF. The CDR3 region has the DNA TGTGCCAGCAGCCCGAGCGGGGACTCCTACAATGAGCAGTTCTTC.

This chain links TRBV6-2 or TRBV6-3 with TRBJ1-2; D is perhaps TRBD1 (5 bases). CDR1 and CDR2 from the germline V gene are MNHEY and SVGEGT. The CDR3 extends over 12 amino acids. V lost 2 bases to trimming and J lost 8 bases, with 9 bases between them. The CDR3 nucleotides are TGTGCCAGCAGTTACCGAAGGGGCGGCTACACCTTC. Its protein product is CASSYRRGGYTF.

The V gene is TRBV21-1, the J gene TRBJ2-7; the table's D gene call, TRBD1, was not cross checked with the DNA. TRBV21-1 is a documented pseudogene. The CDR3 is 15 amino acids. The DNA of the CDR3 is TGTGCCAGCCGCAAACAGGGGGCAGCGTCCTACGAGCAGTACGTC. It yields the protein CASRKQGAASYEQYV.

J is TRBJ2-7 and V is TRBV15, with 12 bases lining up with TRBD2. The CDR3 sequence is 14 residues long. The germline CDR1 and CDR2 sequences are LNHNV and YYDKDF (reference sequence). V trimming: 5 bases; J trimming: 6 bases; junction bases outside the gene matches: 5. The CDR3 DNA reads TGTGCCACCAGCGTTTCGGGACTAGCGGGCGAGCAGTACTTC. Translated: CATSVSGLAGEQYF.

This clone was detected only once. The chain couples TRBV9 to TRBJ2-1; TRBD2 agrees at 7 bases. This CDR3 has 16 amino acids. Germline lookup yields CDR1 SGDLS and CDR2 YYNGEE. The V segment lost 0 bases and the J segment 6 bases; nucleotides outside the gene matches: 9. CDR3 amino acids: CASSVAEGTGGNEQFF. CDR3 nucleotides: TGTGCCAGCAGCGTAGCTGAGGGGACGGGGGGCAATGAGCAGTTCTTC. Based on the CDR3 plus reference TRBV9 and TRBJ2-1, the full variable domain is DSGVTQTPKHLITATGQRVTLRCSPRSGDLSVYWYQQSLDQGLQFLIQYYNGEERAKGNILERFSAQQFPDLHSELNLSSLELGDSALYFCASSVAEGTGGNEQFFGPGTRLTVL.

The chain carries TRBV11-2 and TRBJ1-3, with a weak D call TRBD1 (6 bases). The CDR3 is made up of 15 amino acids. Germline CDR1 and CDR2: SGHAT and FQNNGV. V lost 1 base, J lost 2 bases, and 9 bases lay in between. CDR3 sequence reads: CASSLGGQAGNTIYF. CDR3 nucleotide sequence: TGTGCCAGCAGCTTAGGGGGGCAGGCTGGAAACACCATATATTTT.

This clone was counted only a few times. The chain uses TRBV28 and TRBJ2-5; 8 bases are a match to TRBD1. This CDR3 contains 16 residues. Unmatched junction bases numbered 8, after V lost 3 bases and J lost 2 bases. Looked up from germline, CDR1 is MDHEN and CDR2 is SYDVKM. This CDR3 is CASSFGGRGRQETQYF. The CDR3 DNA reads TGTGCCAGCAGTTTTGGGGGCAGGGGGCGGCAAGAGACCCAGTACTTC.

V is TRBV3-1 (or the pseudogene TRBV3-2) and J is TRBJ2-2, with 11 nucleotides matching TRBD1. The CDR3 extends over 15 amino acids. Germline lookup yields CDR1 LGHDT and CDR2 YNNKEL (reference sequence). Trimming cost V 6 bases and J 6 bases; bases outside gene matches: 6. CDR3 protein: CASRDRGQVSGELFF. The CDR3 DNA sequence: TGTGCCAGCAGGGACAGGGGGCAAGTTTCCGGGGAGCTGTTTTTT.

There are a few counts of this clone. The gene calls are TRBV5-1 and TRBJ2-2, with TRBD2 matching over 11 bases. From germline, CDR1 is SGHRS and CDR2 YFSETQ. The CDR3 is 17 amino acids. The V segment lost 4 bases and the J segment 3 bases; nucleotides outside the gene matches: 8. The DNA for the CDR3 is TGCGCCAGCAGCGGGGAAACTAGCGGGAGATACACCGGGGAGCTGTTTTTT. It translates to CASSGETSGRYTGELFF.

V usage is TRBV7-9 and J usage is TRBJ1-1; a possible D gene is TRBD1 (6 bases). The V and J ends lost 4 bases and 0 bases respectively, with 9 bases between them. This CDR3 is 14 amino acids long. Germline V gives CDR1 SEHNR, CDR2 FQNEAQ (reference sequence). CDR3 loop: CASSYGQMNTEAFF. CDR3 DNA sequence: TGTGCCAGCAGCTACGGACAGATGAACACTGAAGCTTTCTTT. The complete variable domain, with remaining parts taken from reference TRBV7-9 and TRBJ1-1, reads DTGVSQNPRHKITKRGQNVTFRCDPISEHNRLYWYRQTLGQGPEFLTYFQNEAQLEKSRLLSDRFSAERPKGSFSTLEIQRTEQGDSAMYLCASSYGQMNTEAFFGQGTRLTVV.

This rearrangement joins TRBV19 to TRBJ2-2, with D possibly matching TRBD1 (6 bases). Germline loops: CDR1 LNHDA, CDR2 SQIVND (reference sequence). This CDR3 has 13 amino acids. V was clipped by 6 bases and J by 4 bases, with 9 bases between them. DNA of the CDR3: TGTGCCAGTAGACCAGGGGCCACCGGGGAGCTGTTTTTT. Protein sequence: CASRPGATGELFF.

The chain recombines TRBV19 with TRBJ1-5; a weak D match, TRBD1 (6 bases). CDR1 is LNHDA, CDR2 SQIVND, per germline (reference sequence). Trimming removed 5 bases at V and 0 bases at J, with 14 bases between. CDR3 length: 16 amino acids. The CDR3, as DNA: TGTGCCAGTAGTGGGACAAAGCAGATTAGCAATCAGCCCCAGCATTTT. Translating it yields CASSGTKQISNQPQHF.

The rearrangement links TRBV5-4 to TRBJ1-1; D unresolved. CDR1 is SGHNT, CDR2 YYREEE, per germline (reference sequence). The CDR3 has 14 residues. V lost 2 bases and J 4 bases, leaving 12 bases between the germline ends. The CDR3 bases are TGTGCCAGCAGCTTCAGTCGGGAAATCACTGAAGCTTTCTTT. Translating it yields CASSFSREITEAFF.

Here the CDR3 DNA reads TGTGCCAGCAGCGTACGGGGGCAAGAGACCCAGTACTTC. As protein: CASSVRGQETQYF. V usage is TRBV9 and J usage is TRBJ2-5; perhaps TRBD2 as D (6 bases). Trimming stripped 1 base from V and 2 bases from J, with 6 bases between. Germline CDR1 reads SGDLS; CDR2 reads YYNGEE. The CDR3 contains 13 residues.

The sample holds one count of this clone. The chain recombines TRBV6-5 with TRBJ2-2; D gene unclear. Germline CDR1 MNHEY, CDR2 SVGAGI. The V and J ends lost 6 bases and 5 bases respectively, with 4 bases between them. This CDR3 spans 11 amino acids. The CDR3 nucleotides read TGTGCCAGCAGCCTTACCGGGGAGCTGTTTTTT. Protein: CASSLTGELFF.

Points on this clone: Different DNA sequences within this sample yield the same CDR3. The DNA of the CDR3 is TGCGCCAGCAGCTTGGCCGGGGGTTCTGGAAACACCATATATTTT. Translating it yields CASSLAGGSGNTIYF. The V call is TRBV5-1, the J call TRBJ1-3, with D tentatively TRBD1 (5 bases). From germline, CDR1 is SGHRS and CDR2 YFSETQ. The V end lost 0 bases, the J end lost 1 base, and 8 bases lay between the germline ends. The CDR3 is 15 amino acids.

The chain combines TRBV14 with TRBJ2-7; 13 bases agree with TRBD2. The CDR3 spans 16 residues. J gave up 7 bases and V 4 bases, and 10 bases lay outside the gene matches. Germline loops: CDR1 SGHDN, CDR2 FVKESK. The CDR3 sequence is CASSRQPGLAGWEQYF. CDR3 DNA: TGTGCCAGCAGCCGCCAGCCGGGACTAGCGGGATGGGAGCAGTACTTC.

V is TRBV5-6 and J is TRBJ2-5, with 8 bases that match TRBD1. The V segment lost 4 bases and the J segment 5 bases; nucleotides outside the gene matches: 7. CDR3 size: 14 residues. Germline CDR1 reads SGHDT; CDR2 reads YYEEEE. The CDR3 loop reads CASSEDRVTETQYF. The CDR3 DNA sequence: TGTGCCAGCAGCGAGGACAGGGTAACGGAGACCCAGTACTTC.

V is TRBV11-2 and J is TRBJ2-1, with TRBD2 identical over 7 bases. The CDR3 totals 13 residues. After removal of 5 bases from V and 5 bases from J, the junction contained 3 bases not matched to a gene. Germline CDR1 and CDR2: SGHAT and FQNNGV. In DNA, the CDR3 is TGTGCCAGCAGCCCGGGACTAAACAATGAGCAGTTCTTC. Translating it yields CASSPGLNNEQFF. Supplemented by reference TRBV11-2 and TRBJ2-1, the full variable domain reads EAGVAQSPRYKIIEKRQSVAFWCNPISGHATLYWYQQILGQGPKLLIQFQNNGVVDDSQLPKDRFSAERLKGVDSTLKIQPAKLEDSAVYLCASSPGLNNEQFFGPGTRLTVL.